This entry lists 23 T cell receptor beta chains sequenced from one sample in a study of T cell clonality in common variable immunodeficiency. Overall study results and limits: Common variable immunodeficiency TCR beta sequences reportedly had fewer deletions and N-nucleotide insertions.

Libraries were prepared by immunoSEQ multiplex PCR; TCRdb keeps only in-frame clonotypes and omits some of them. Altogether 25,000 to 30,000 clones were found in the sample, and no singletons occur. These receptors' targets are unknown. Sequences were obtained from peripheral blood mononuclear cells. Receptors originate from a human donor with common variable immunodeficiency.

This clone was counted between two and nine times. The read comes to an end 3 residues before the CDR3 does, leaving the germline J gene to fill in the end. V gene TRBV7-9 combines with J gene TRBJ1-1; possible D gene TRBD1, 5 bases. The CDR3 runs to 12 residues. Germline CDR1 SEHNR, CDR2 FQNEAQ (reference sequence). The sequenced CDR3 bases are TGTGCCAGCAGCTTCGGACACATCGAA. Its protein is CASSFGHIE. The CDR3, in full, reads CASSFGHIEAFF.

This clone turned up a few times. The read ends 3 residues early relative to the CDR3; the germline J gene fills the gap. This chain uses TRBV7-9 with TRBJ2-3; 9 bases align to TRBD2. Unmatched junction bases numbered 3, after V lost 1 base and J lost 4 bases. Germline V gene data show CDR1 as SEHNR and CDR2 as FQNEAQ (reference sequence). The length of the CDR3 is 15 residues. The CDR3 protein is CASSLGGGASDTQYF. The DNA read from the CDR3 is TGTGCCAGCAGCTTAGGCGGGGGGGCCTCAGATACG.

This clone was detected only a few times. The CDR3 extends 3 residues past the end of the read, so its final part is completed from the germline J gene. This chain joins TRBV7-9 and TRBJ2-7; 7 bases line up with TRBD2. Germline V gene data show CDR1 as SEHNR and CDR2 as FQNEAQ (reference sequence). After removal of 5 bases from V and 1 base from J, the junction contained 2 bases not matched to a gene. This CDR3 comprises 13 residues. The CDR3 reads CASSGSGSYEQYF. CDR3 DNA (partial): TGTGCCAGCAGCGGTAGCGGGTCCTACGAG.

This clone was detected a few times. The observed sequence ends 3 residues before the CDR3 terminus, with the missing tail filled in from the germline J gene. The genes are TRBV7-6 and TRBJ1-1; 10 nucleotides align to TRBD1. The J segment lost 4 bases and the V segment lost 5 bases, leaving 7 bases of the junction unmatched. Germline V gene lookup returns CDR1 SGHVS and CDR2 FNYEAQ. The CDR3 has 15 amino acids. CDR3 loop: CASSPPRDRGTEAFF. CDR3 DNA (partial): TGTGCCAGCAGCCCCCCCCGGGACAGGGGCACTGAA.

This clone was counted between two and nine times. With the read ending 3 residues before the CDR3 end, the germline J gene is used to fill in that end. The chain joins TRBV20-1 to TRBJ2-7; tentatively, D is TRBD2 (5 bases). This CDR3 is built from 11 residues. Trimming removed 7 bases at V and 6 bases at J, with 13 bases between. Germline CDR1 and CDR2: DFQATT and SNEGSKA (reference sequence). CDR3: CSVHRGTEQYF. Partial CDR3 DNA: TGCAGTGTTCACCGGGGTACCGAG.

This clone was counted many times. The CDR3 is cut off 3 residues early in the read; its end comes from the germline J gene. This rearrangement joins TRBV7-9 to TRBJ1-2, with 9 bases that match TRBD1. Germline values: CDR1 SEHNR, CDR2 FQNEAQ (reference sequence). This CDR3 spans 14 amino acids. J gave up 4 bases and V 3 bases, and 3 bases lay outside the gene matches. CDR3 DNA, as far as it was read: TGTGCCAGCAGCTTCCGGACAGGGGCCTATGGC. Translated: CASSFRTGAYG. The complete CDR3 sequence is CASSFRTGAYGYTF.

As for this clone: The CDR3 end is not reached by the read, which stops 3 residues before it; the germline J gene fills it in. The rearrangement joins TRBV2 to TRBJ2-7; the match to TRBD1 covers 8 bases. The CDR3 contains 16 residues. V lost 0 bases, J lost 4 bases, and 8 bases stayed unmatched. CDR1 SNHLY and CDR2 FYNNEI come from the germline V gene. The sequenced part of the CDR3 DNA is TGTGCCAGCAGTGAAGCGAACACTTACAGGGGGTACGAG. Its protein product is CASSEANTYRGYE. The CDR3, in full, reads CASSEANTYRGYEQYF.

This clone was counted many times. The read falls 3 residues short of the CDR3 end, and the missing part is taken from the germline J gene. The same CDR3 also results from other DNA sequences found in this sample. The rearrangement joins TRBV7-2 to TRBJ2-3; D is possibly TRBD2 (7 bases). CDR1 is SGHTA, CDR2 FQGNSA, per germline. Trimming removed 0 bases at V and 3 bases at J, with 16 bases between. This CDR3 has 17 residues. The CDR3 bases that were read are TGTGCCAGCAGCTTAGCCGTTATCGGGGGGCTTACAGATACG. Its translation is CASSLAVIGGLTDT. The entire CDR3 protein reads CASSLAVIGGLTDTQYF.

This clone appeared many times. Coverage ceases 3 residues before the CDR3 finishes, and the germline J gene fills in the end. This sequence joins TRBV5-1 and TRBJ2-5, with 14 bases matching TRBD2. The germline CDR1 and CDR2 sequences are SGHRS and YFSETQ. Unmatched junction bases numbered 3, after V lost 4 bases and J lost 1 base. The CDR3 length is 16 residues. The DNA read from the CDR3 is TGCGCCAGCAGCCGAGGGACTAGCGGGAGCCAAGAGACC. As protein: CASSRGTSGSQET. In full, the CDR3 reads CASSRGTSGSQETQYF.

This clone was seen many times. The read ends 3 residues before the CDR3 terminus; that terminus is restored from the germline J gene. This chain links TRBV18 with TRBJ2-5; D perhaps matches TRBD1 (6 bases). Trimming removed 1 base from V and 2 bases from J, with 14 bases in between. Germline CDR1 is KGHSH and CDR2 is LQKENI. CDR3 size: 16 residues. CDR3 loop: CASSPQSGVNQETQYF. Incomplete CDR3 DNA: TGTGCCAGCTCACCACAGTCAGGGGTGAATCAAGAGACC.

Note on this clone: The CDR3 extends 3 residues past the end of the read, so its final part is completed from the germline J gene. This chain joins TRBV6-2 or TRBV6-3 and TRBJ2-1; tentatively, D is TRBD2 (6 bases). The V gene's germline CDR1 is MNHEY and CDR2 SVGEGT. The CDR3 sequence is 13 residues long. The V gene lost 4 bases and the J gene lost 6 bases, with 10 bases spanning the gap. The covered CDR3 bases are TGTGCCAGCAGTTCCCAGGAGGGCAATGAG. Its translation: CASSSQEGNE. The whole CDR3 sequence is CASSSQEGNEQFF.

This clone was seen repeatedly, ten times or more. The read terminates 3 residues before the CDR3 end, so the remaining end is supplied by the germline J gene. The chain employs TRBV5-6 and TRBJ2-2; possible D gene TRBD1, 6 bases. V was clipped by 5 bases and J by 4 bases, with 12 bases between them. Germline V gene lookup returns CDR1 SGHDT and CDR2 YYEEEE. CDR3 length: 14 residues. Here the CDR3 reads CASRGAIITGELFF. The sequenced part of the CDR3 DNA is TGTGCCAGCAGGGGGGCCATAATCACCGGGGAG.

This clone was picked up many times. The sequenced CDR3 bases are TGTGCCATCAGTGAGTCGATCGGGCGGGGGGAGACC. Protein product: CAISESIGRGET. The CDR3 as a whole reads CAISESIGRGETQYF. This rearrangement joins TRBV10-3 to TRBJ2-5; 7 bases fit TRBD2. The DNA ends 3 residues before the CDR3 does, and the rest of the CDR3 is filled in from the germline J gene. The V and J ends lost 0 bases and 5 bases, in that order; junction bases with no gene match: 6. CDR3 length equals 15 residues. CDR1 and CDR2 from the germline V gene are ENHRY and SYGVKD.

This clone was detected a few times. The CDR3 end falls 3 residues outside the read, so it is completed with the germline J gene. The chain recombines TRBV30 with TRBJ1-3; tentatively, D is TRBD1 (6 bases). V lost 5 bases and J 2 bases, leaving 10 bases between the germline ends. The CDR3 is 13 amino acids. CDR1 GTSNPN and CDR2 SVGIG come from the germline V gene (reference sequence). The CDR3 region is CAWAGQTGNTIYF. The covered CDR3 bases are TGTGCCTGGGCGGGACAAACTGGAAACACC.

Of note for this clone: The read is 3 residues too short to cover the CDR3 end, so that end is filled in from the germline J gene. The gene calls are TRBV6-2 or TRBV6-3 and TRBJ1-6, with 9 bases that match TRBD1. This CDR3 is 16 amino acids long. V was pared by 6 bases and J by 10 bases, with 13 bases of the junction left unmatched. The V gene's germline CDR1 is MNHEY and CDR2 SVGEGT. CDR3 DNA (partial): TGTGCCAGCAGACCTCTCTCACAGGGGGCGAGGTCACCC. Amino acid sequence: CASRPLSQGARSP. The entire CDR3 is CASRPLSQGARSPLHF.

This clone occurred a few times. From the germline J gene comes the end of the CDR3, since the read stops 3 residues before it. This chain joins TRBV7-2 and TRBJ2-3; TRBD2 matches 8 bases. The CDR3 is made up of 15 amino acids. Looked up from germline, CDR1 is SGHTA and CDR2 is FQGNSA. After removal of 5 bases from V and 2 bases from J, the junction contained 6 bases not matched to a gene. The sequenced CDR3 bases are TGTGCCAGCAGCATGAAGCGGGGGTTCACAGATACG. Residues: CASSMKRGFTDT. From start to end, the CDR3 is CASSMKRGFTDTQYF.

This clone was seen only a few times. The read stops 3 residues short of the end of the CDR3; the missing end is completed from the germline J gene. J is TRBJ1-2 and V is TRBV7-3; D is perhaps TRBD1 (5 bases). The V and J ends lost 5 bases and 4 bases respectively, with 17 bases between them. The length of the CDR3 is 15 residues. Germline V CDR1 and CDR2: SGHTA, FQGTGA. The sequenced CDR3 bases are TGTGCCAGCAGCCTCGCGGGGGGAAGCGGCTATGGC. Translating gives CASSLAGGSGYG. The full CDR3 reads CASSLAGGSGYGYTF.

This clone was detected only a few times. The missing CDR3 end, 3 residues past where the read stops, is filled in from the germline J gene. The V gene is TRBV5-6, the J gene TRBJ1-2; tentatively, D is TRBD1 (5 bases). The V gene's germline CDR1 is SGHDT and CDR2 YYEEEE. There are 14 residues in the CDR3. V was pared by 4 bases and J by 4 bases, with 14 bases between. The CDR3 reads CASSLPTEIYGYTF. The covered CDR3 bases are TGTGCCAGCAGCCTCCCGACAGAAATCTATGGC. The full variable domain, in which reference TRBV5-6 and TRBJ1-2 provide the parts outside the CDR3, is DAGVTQSPTHLIKTRGQQVTLRCSPKSGHDTVSWYQQALGQGPQFIFQYYEEEERQRGNFPDRFSGHQFPNYSSELNVNALLLGDSALYLCASSLPTEIYGYTFGSGTRLTVV.

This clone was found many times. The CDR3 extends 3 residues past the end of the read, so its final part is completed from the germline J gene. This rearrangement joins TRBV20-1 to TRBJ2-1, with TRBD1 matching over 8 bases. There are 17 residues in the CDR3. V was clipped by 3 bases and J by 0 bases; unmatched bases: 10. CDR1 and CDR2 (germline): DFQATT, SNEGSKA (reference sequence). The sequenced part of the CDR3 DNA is TGCAGTGCTAGCCAACGGGGGCAGGGGGCCTCCTACAATGAG. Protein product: CSASQRGQGASYNE. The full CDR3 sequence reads CSASQRGQGASYNEQFF.

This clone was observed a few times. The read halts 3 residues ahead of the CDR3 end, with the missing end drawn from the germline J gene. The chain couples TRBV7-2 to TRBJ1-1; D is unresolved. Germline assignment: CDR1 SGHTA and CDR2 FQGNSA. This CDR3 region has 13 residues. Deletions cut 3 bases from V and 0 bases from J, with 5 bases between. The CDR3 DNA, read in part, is TGTGCCAGCAGCTTTCAGTTGAACACTGAA. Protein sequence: CASSFQLNTE. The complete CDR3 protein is CASSFQLNTEAFF. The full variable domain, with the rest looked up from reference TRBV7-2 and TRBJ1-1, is GAGVSQSPSNKVTEKGKDVELRCDPISGHTALYWYRQSLGQGLEFLIYFQGNSAPDKSGLPSDRFSAERTGGSVSTLTIQRTQQEDSAVYLCASSFQLNTEAFFGQGTRLTVV.

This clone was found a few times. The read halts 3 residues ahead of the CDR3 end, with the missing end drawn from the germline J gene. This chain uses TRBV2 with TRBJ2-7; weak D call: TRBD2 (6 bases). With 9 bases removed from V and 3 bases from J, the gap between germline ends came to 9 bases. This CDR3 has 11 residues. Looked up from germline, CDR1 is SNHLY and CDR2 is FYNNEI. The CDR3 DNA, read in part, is TGTGCCAGTCGGGACTTCTACGAG. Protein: CASRDFYE. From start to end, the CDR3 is CASRDFYEQYF.

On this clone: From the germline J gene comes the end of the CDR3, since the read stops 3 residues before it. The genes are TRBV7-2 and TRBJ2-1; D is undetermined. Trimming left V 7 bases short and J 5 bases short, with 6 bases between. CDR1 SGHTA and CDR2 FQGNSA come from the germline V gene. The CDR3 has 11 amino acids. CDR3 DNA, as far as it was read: TGTGCCAGCAACAGTAACAATGAG. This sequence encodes CASNSNNE. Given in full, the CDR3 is CASNSNNEQFF. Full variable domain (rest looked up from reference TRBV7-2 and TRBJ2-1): GAGVSQSPSNKVTEKGKDVELRCDPISGHTALYWYRQSLGQGLEFLIYFQGNSAPDKSGLPSDRFSAERTGGSVSTLTIQRTQQEDSAVYLCASNSNNEQFFGPGTRLTVL.

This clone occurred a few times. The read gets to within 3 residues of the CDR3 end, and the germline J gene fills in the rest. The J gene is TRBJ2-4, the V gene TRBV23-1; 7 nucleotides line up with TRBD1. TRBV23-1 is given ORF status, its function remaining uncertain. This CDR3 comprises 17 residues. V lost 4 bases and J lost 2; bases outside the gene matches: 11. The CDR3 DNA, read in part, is TGCGCCAGCAGTCGACCCGGGACAGCTATTACCAAAAACATT. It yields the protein CASSRPGTAITKNI. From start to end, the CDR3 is CASSRPGTAITKNIQYF.